The next 22 T cell receptor beta chains were all read from a single sample in a study of blood T cell repertoires in COVID-19. Some clones are missing from TCRdb's copy, which holds only in-frame ones; the method was immunoSEQ multiplex PCR. The repertoire holds some 120,000 clones, with almost 85% as singletons. The sample was peripheral blood. These receptors were taken from a man aged 70 or older with active or convalescent COVID-19.

The chain is built from TRBV12-3 or TRBV12-4 and TRBJ1-6; D remains unclear. There are 13 residues in the CDR3. Between the trimmed V and J ends, which lost 3 bases and 7 bases, there was a span of 7 bases. The CDR3 coding sequence is TGTGCCAGCAGTTTTATAGTGAATTCACCCCTCCACTTT. Its protein is CASSFIVNSPLHF.

CDR3 amino acids: CASNREGSETQYF. In nucleotides, the CDR3 is TGTGCTAGCAATAGGGAGGGTTCAGAGACCCAGTACTTC. The V gene is TRBV12-5, the J gene TRBJ2-5; TRBD2 matches 7 bases. Germline CDR1 is LGHNT and CDR2 is FRNRAP. V was pared by 9 bases and J by 4 bases, with 8 bases of the junction left unmatched. The CDR3 is 13 amino acids. Complete variable domain (other parts from reference TRBV12-5 and TRBJ2-5): DARVTQTPRHKVTEMGQEVTMRCQPILGHNTVFWYRQTMMQGLELLAYFRNRAPLDDSGMPKDRFSAEMPDATLATLKIQPSEPRDSAVYFCASNREGSETQYFGPGTRLLVL.

The chain employs TRBV2 and TRBJ2-7, with D hard to call. V lost 1 base, J lost 1 base, and 8 bases lay in between. CDR3 length: 14 residues. Germline V gene lookup returns CDR1 SNHLY and CDR2 FYNNEI. CDR3 bases: TGTGCCAGCAGTGAAGGCGCCAGGTCCTACGAGCAGTACTTC. The encoded protein is CASSEGARSYEQYF. The whole variable domain, remainder taken from reference TRBV2 and TRBJ2-7, is EPEVTQTPSHQVTQMGQEVILRCVPISNHLYFYWYRQILGQKVEFLVSFYNNEISEKSEIFDDQFSVERPDGSNFTLKIRSTKLEDSAMYFCASSEGARSYEQYFGPGTRLTVT.

This clone was seen more than once but under ten times. The chain recombines TRBV6-6 with TRBJ2-3, with a tentative D call TRBD1 (6 bases). Per germline, CDR1 MNHNY and CDR2 SVGAGI (reference sequence). The CDR3 runs 15 residues. Trimming took 6 bases from V and 2 from J, leaving 15 bases between them. As DNA, the CDR3 is TGTGCCAGCAGAGAATCTGGGACATCCACAGATACGCAGTATTTT. It codes for CASRESGTSTDTQYF.

Notes on this clone: The same CDR3 also results from other DNA sequences found in this sample. The V and J genes are TRBV3-1 (or the pseudogene TRBV3-2) and TRBJ2-7; TRBD1 is a possible D gene (6 bases). V was clipped by 3 bases and J by 1 base, with 10 bases between them. Per the germline V gene, CDR1 is LGHDT and CDR2 is YNNKEL (reference sequence). The CDR3 covers 14 residues. The CDR3, as DNA: TGTGCCAGCAGCCAGGACAGCCGTTCCTACGAGCAGTACTTC. Encoded protein: CASSQDSRSYEQYF.

The genes are TRBV9 and TRBJ2-2, with TRBD1 matching over 7 bases. CDR1 and CDR2 from the germline V gene are SGDLS and YYNGEE. There are 15 residues in the CDR3. The V gene end was trimmed by 3 bases and the J gene end by 0 bases; junction bases not matched to a gene: 2. The chain's CDR3 is CASSGRGSNTGELFF. For the CDR3, the DNA is TGTGCCAGCAGCGGCAGGGGGTCGAACACCGGGGAGCTGTTTTTT. Looking up the rest from reference TRBV9 and TRBJ2-2 gives the full variable domain: DSGVTQTPKHLITATGQRVTLRCSPRSGDLSVYWYQQSLDQGLQFLIQYYNGEERAKGNILERFSAQQFPDLHSELNLSSLELGDSALYFCASSGRGSNTGELFFGEGSRLTVL.

The chain employs TRBV7-2 and TRBJ1-4, with 8 nucleotides matching TRBD1. V gave up 5 bases and J gave up 8 bases; unmatched junction bases: 7. Germline V CDR1 and CDR2: SGHTA, FQGNSA. The CDR3 spans 14 residues. Written as DNA, the CDR3 is TGTGCCAGCAGCCACAGGGGGTTAAGGGAAAAACTGTTTTTT. This sequence encodes CASSHRGLREKLFF.

The chain joins TRBV18 to TRBJ2-3, with a possible D match to TRBD1 (5 bases). V lost 2 bases and J lost 5, with 8 bases in between. The CDR3 spans 13 residues. Germline V gives CDR1 KGHSH, CDR2 LQKENI. The DNA for the CDR3 is TGTGCCAGCTCACCATCCAGGGAAGATACGCAGTATTTT. Translating gives CASSPSREDTQYF.

The V gene is TRBV5-6, the J gene TRBJ1-6, with D possibly matching TRBD1 (6 bases). The germline CDR1 and CDR2 sequences are SGHDT and YYEEEE. This CDR3 is 15 amino acids long. The ends were cut back, 0 bases at V and 7 bases at J, with 11 bases in the middle. DNA of the CDR3: TGTGCCAGCAGCTTGGCTGGGACATCGAATTCACCCCTCCACTTT. Translating it yields CASSLAGTSNSPLHF.

The chain recombines TRBV7-2 with TRBJ2-1; 7 nucleotides align to TRBD1. Germline CDR1 SGHTA, CDR2 FQGNSA. This CDR3 is built from 14 residues. With 0 bases clipped from V and 6 bases from J, the junction kept 2 bases outside the gene matches. CDR3 nucleotides: TGTGCCAGCAGCTTAGCGACAGGGCGCAATGAGCAGTTCTTC. Protein: CASSLATGRNEQFF.

This chain uses TRBV6-6 with TRBJ1-5; D might be TRBD1 (6 bases). The V and J ends lost 9 bases and 1 base respectively, with 10 bases between them. The CDR3 totals 13 residues. Germline assignment: CDR1 MNHNY and CDR2 SVGAGI (reference sequence). CDR3 DNA sequence: TGTGCCAGTAAAACAGGGAGCAATCAGCCCCAGCATTTT. Protein: CASKTGSNQPQHF.

This chain joins TRBV29-1 and TRBJ1-4; 8 nucleotides align to TRBD1. The CDR3 is made up of 12 amino acids. CDR1 is SQVTM, CDR2 ANQGSEA, per germline. With 4 bases clipped from V and 5 bases from J, the junction kept 0 bases outside the gene matches. CDR3 amino acids: CSVGQGNEKLFF. CDR3 coding DNA: TGCAGCGTTGGACAGGGGAATGAAAAACTGTTTTTT.

The rearrangement joins TRBV5-1 to TRBJ2-5; 7 positions agree with TRBD2. V lost 2 bases and J lost 4; bases outside the gene matches: 8. CDR1 SGHRS and CDR2 YFSETQ come from the germline V gene. This CDR3 region has 15 residues. The CDR3 region has the DNA TGCGCCAGCAGCTTTTTACCGGCGGGGGTAGAGACCCAGTACTTC. Residues: CASSFLPAGVETQYF. The whole variable domain, remainder taken from reference TRBV5-1 and TRBJ2-5, is KAGVTQTPRYLIKTRGQQVTLSCSPISGHRSVSWYQQTPGQGLQFLFEYFSETQRNKGNFPGRFSGRQFSNSRSEMNVSTLELGDSALYLCASSFLPAGVETQYFGPGTRLLVL.

This chain joins TRBV18 and TRBJ1-3, with D possibly matching TRBD1 (5 bases). Trimming stripped 2 bases from V and 2 bases from J, with 10 bases between. The CDR3 covers 15 residues. Germline assignment: CDR1 KGHSH and CDR2 LQKENI. The CDR3 here is CASSPSREAGNTIYF. CDR3 bases: TGTGCCAGCTCACCAAGCAGGGAGGCTGGAAACACCATATATTTT. Based on the CDR3 plus reference TRBV18 and TRBJ1-3, the full variable domain is NAGVMQNPRHLVRRRGQEARLRCSPMKGHSHVYWYRQLPEEGLKFMVYLQKENIIDESGMPKERFSAEFPKEGPSILRIQQVVRGDSAAYFCASSPSREAGNTIYFGEGSWLTVV.

This clone occurred a few times. Other DNA sequences from this sample encode an identical CDR3 as well. The chain couples TRBV5-1 to TRBJ2-1; tentatively, D is TRBD2 (6 bases). This CDR3 is 15 amino acids long. Germline-derived CDR1 and CDR2 are SGHRS and YFSETQ. Trimming left V 4 bases short and J 3 bases short, with 14 bases between. The CDR3 is CASSLALADYNEQFF. CDR3 bases: TGCGCCAGCAGCCTGGCACTAGCCGACTACAATGAGCAGTTCTTC.

This chain joins TRBV3-1 (or the pseudogene TRBV3-2) and TRBJ2-7, with D tentatively TRBD2 (6 bases). The length of the CDR3 is 15 residues. Germline V gives CDR1 LGHDT, CDR2 YNNKEL (reference sequence). V lost 4 bases, J lost 2 bases, and 15 bases lay in between. The CDR3 region has the DNA TGTGCCAGCAGCCGAACGGGACTGGGAGCCTACGAGCAGTACTTC. Its translation: CASSRTGLGAYEQYF.

V is TRBV9 and J is TRBJ2-1; 8 bases match TRBD1. In germline, CDR1 is SGDLS, CDR2 YYNGEE. CDR3 size: 20 residues. The junction had 14 bases not matched to a gene; V was cut back by 0 bases and J by 0 bases. DNA of the CDR3: TGTGCCAGCAGCGTAGGTGTAACAGGGGGGACATCGAGCTCCTACAATGAGCAGTTCTTC. It translates to CASSVGVTGGTSSSYNEQFF.

V and J are TRBV5-1 and TRBJ1-1; D is possibly TRBD1 (5 bases). Germline CDR1 SGHRS, CDR2 YFSETQ. Trimming took off 0 bases at V and 4 bases at J, with 10 bases between the two ends. CDR3 length equals 14 residues. CDR3 residues: CASSLGGVVTEAFF. The CDR3 coding sequence is TGCGCCAGCAGCTTGGGGGGCGTAGTCACTGAAGCTTTCTTT.

V and J are TRBV7-2 and TRBJ1-2, with a weak D call TRBD1 (5 bases). Germline CDR1 and CDR2: SGHTA and FQGNSA. V dropped 1 base and J dropped 5 bases, with 14 bases sitting between them. The CDR3 is 15 amino acids. The CDR3 is CASSLGVGLDYGYTF. DNA for the CDR3: TGTGCCAGCAGCTTAGGCGTGGGGCTAGATTATGGCTACACCTTC. Together with reference TRBV7-2 and TRBJ1-2, the CDR3 gives the full variable domain: GAGVSQSPSNKVTEKGKDVELRCDPISGHTALYWYRQSLGQGLEFLIYFQGNSAPDKSGLPSDRFSAERTGGSVSTLTIQRTQQEDSAVYLCASSLGVGLDYGYTFGSGTRLTVV.

The CDR3 spells CASSQVWTLQETQYF. The CDR3 nucleotides read TGTGCCAGCAGCCAAGTCTGGACACTCCAAGAGACCCAGTACTTC. J is TRBJ2-5 and V is TRBV3-1 (or the pseudogene TRBV3-2), with D perhaps TRBD1 (5 bases). V was cut by 1 base and J by 1 base, with 10 bases left in between. This CDR3 has 15 residues. Per the germline V gene, CDR1 is LGHDT and CDR2 is YNNKEL (reference sequence).

Many counts were recorded for this clone. The rearrangement joins TRBV27 to TRBJ2-1; tentative D call: TRBD1 (5 bases). The V gene's germline CDR1 is MNHEY and CDR2 SMNVEV (reference sequence). This CDR3 has 16 amino acids. Trimming removed 4 bases at V and 0 bases at J, with 13 bases between. The CDR3 nucleotides are TGTGCCAGCAGTTATCAGGGCCACAGCTCCTACAATGAGCAGTTCTTC. The encoded protein is CASSYQGHSSYNEQFF.

This rearrangement joins TRBV7-6 to TRBJ2-4; 7 bases are a match to TRBD2. There are 17 residues in the CDR3. V trimming: 5 bases; J trimming: 4 bases; junction bases outside the gene matches: 14. The germline V gene encodes CDR1 SGHVS and CDR2 FNYEAQ. CDR3 sequence: CASSPRPGVGGKNIQYF. CDR3 DNA: TGTGCCAGCAGCCCACGTCCGGGGGTGGGAGGGAAAAACATTCAGTACTTC.